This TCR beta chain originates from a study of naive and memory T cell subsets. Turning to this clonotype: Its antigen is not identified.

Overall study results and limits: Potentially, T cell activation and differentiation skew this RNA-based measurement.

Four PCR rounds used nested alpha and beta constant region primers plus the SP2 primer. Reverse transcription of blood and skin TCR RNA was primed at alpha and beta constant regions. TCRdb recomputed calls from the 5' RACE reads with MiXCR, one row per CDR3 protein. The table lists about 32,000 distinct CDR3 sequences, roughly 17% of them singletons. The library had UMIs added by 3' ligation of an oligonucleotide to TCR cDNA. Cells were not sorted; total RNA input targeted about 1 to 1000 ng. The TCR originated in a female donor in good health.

The DNA of the CDR3 is TGTGCCAGCAGCCAATACAGGGGTGAGAGAGATACGCAGTATTTT. This translates into CASSQYRGERDTQYF. The V gene is TRBV7-8, the J gene TRBJ2-3; TRBD1 matches at 7 bases. CDR1 and CDR2 (germline): SGHVS, FQNEAQ. CDR3 length equals 15 residues. V was pared by 5 bases and J by 5 bases, with 10 bases of the junction left unmatched.